Here is one T cell receptor beta chain with its context. These data are taken from a study of blood T cells in healthy people across ages. Looked up from germline, CDR1 is SNHLY and CDR2 is FYNNEI. The CDR3 is 15 amino acids. V lost 2 bases and J 1 base, leaving 11 bases between the germline ends. Alongside a J-beta primer mix, a sample-barcoded 5' primer served in a second PCR lasting 7 to 11 cycles. Via MiXCR, TCRdb re-called the 5' RACE reads, giving one row per CDR3 protein. This sample has roughly 1,500,000 distinct CDR3 sequences, with approximately 42% found just once. The study recruited healthy Caucasian donors from Russia who were aged about 6 to 90.

The sequence came from a woman aged 18-30 years in good health. The sequencing input was blood. The chain recombines TRBV2 with TRBJ1-1, with TRBD1 as a possible D gene (6 bases). Here the CDR3 DNA reads TGTGCCAGCAGTGAATGGACAGACCCGAACACTGAAGCTTTCTTT. Its protein is CASSEWTDPNTEAFF.